These T cell receptor beta chains were read from a single sample in a study of regulatory T cells. Profiled with immunoSEQ multiplex PCR; TCRdb holds only in-frame clones, not every one. Altogether 4,000 or so clones are present, 80% to 95% being singletons, with the ten largest covering roughly 2.7%. The sample comprised CD4+ Tregs sorted from blood. These receptors were collected from a child under 10 years old with CD3G deficiency. Both conserved end residues are part of each CDR3. D genes are given only for firm matches. Only part of the rows carry a size: once, few, many, or a class if the clone is expanded.

clone size: .; D gene: .; V gene: TRBV5-1; J gene: TRBJ2-6; CDR3 protein: CASSSQGGLANVLTF; CDR3 DNA: TGCGCCAGCAGCTCCCAGGGGGGGTTGGCCAACGTCCTGACTTTC
clone size: .; D gene: .; V gene: TRBV6-1; J gene: TRBJ1-2; CDR3 protein: CASRRARGIYGYTF; CDR3 DNA: TGTGCCAGCAGGCGGGCACGCGGGATCTATGGCTACACCTTC
clone size: .; D gene: .; V gene: TRBV5-1; J gene: TRBJ2-1; CDR3 protein: CASSLALGKSSYNEQFF; CDR3 DNA: TGCGCCAGCAGCTTGGCACTCGGGAAGAGCTCCTACAATGAGCAGTTCTTC
clone size: .; D gene: TRBD1; V gene: TRBV5-1; J gene: TRBJ2-5; CDR3 protein: CASSLQGAGETQYF; CDR3 DNA: TGCGCCAGCAGCTTGCAGGGGGCAGGAGAGACCCAGTACTTC
clone size: once; D gene: .; V gene: TRBV5-1; J gene: TRBJ1-1; CDR3 protein: CASSLEGLDTEAFF; CDR3 DNA: TGCGCCAGCAGCTTGGAGGGGTTGGACACTGAAGCTTTCTTT
clone size: few; D gene: TRBD2; V gene: TRBV19; J gene: TRBJ2-2; CDR3 protein: CASGGGAATNTGELFF; CDR3 DNA: TGTGCCAGTGGGGGAGGGGCCGCTACGAACACCGGGGAGCTGTTTTTT
clone size: .; D gene: .; V gene: TRBV7-9; J gene: TRBJ2-3; CDR3 protein: CASSVTYTDTQYF; CDR3 DNA: TGTGCCAGCAGCGTCACTTACACAGATACGCAGTATTTT
clone size: .; D gene: TRBD1; V gene: TRBV5-1; J gene: TRBJ2-5; CDR3 protein: CASSSGTGFQETQYF; CDR3 DNA: TGCGCCAGCAGCTCCGGGACAGGTTTCCAAGAGACCCAGTACTTC
clone size: once; D gene: TRBD1; V gene: TRBV28; J gene: TRBJ2-7; CDR3 protein: CASSRQGLGQYF; CDR3 DNA: TGTGCCAGCAGCCGACAGGGCCTAGGGCAGTACTTC
clone size: .; D gene: TRBD2; V gene: TRBV28; J gene: TRBJ2-1; CDR3 protein: CASSPVNSGYNEQFF; CDR3 DNA: TGTGCCAGCAGCCCAGTAAATAGCGGGTACAATGAGCAGTTCTTC
clone size: .; D gene: .; V gene: TRBV14; J gene: TRBJ2-7; CDR3 protein: CASQGHLLSYEQYF; CDR3 DNA: TGTGCCAGCCAAGGACACTTACTCTCCTACGAGCAGTACTTC
clone size: .; D gene: TRBD1; V gene: TRBV19; J gene: TRBJ2-1; CDR3 protein: CASSITGTGANEQFF; CDR3 DNA: TGTGCCAGTAGTATAACCGGGACAGGGGCCAATGAGCAGTTCTTC
clone size: few; D gene: .; V gene: TRBV6-1; J gene: TRBJ2-2; CDR3 protein: CASSERLTNTGELFF; CDR3 DNA: TGTGCCAGCAGCGAGCGGTTGACGAACACCGGGGAGCTGTTTTTT
clone size: .; D gene: .; V gene: TRBV16; J gene: TRBJ2-5; CDR3 protein: CASSLEETQYF; CDR3 DNA: TGTGCCAGCAGCTTAGAAGAGACCCAGTACTTC
clone size: .; D gene: TRBD1; V gene: TRBV5-1; J gene: TRBJ2-2; CDR3 protein: CASSLTGGWSNTGELFF; CDR3 DNA: TGCGCCAGCAGCTTGACAGGGGGCTGGTCGAACACCGGGGAGCTGTTTTTT
clone size: .; D gene: .; V gene: TRBV10-1; J gene: TRBJ1-2; CDR3 protein: CASSCYTSRKTYGYTF; CDR3 DNA: TGCGCCAGCAGTTGTTACACATCGCGAAAGACCTATGGCTACACCTTC
clone size: .; D gene: .; V gene: TRBV5-1; J gene: TRBJ2-1; CDR3 protein: CASSSRDLNEQFF; CDR3 DNA: TGCGCCAGCAGCTCCCGGGACCTGAATGAGCAGTTCTTC
clone size: few; D gene: .; V gene: TRBV10-3; J gene: TRBJ1-1; CDR3 protein: CAISESGVTEAFF; CDR3 DNA: TGTGCCATCAGTGAGTCCGGGGTCACTGAAGCTTTCTTT
clone size: .; D gene: .; V gene: TRBV28; J gene: TRBJ2-7; CDR3 protein: CASSPWGRGRGSYEQYF; CDR3 DNA: TGTGCCAGCAGCCCGTGGGGTCGGGGGCGCGGCTCCTACGAGCAGTACTTC
clone size: .; D gene: .; V gene: TRBV19; J gene: TRBJ2-5; CDR3 protein: CASSMRGETQYF; CDR3 DNA: TGTGCCAGTAGTATGCGGGGAGAGACCCAGTACTTC
clone size: .; D gene: TRBD2; V gene: TRBV28; J gene: TRBJ2-4; CDR3 protein: CASSLWSGSNANIQYF; CDR3 DNA: TGTGCCAGCAGTTTATGGAGCGGGAGCAACGCAAACATTCAGTACTTC
clone size: few; D gene: .; V gene: TRBV7-9; J gene: TRBJ2-3; CDR3 protein: CASSPHRGGRTDTQYF; CDR3 DNA: TGTGCCAGCAGCCCGCATCGGGGCGGACGCACAGATACGCAGTATTTT
clone size: .; D gene: .; V gene: TRBV28; J gene: TRBJ2-7; CDR3 protein: CASSSTGTVREQYF; CDR3 DNA: TGTGCCAGCAGTTCTACAGGGACCGTCCGCGAGCAGTACTTC
clone size: .; D gene: TRBD2; V gene: TRBV29-1; J gene: TRBJ2-1; CDR3 protein: CSCSGISYNEQFF; CDR3 DNA: TGCAGCTGTAGCGGGATATCCTACAATGAGCAGTTCTTC
clone size: .; D gene: .; V gene: TRBV5-1; J gene: TRBJ1-1; CDR3 protein: CASSLGMNTEAFF; CDR3 DNA: TGCGCCAGCAGCTTGGGCATGAACACTGAAGCTTTCTTT
clone size: once; D gene: TRBD2; V gene: TRBV28; J gene: TRBJ2-1; CDR3 protein: CASRLAGGTYNEQFF; CDR3 DNA: TGTGCCAGCAGACTAGCGGGAGGCACCTACAATGAGCAGTTCTTC
clone size: .; D gene: .; V gene: TRBV7-8; J gene: TRBJ2-4; CDR3 protein: CASSPGDNQNIQYF; CDR3 DNA: TGTGCCAGCAGCCCCGGGGACAACCAAAACATTCAGTACTTC
clone size: .; D gene: .; V gene: TRBV14; J gene: TRBJ1-5; CDR3 protein: CASSHGQGSPQPQHF; CDR3 DNA: TGTGCCAGCAGCCACGGGCAGGGGTCCCCTCAGCCCCAGCATTTT
clone size: .; D gene: .; V gene: TRBV28; J gene: TRBJ1-1; CDR3 protein: CASSFIDRNTEAFF; CDR3 DNA: TGTGCCAGCAGTTTCATCGACAGGAACACTGAAGCTTTCTTT
clone size: .; D gene: .; V gene: TRBV28; J gene: TRBJ1-2; CDR3 protein: CASSRNQGGNYGYTF; CDR3 DNA: TGTGCCAGCAGCCGAAATCAGGGAGGGAACTATGGCTACACCTTC
clone size: .; D gene: .; V gene: TRBV28; J gene: TRBJ2-3; CDR3 protein: CASSFLRDTQYF; CDR3 DNA: TGTGCCAGCAGTTTTCTAAGAGATACGCAGTATTTT
clone size: .; D gene: TRBD2; V gene: TRBV27; J gene: TRBJ2-3; CDR3 protein: CASSSKPPIAGTRTDTQYF; CDR3 DNA: TGTGCCAGCAGTTCCAAGCCTCCTATAGCGGGGACCCGCACAGATACGCAGTATTTT
clone size: .; D gene: TRBD2; V gene: TRBV7-9; J gene: TRBJ2-3; CDR3 protein: CASSHASGSKDTQYF; CDR3 DNA: TGTGCCAGCAGCCACGCTAGCGGGAGCAAAGATACGCAGTATTTT
clone size: .; D gene: .; V gene: TRBV28; J gene: TRBJ1-5; CDR3 protein: CASRTGFYQPQHF; CDR3 DNA: TGTGCCAGCAGAACAGGGTTTTACCAGCCCCAGCATTTT
clone size: .; D gene: .; V gene: TRBV28; J gene: TRBJ1-2; CDR3 protein: CASSFAGMRRGYTF; CDR3 DNA: TGTGCCAGCAGTTTTGCAGGGATGAGGAGGGGCTACACCTTC
clone size: once; D gene: .; V gene: TRBV10-2; J gene: TRBJ2-1; CDR3 protein: CASSDLLPVGNEQFF; CDR3 DNA: TGCGCCAGCAGTGACTTACTACCCGTAGGCAATGAGCAGTTCTTC
clone size: once; D gene: TRBD2; V gene: TRBV7-8; J gene: TRBJ2-3; CDR3 protein: CASSPKEAASGRVTDTQYF; CDR3 DNA: TGTGCCAGCAGCCCGAAGGAGGCGGCTAGCGGGAGGGTAACAGATACGCAGTATTTT
clone size: once; D gene: TRBD1; V gene: TRBV28; J gene: TRBJ1-5; CDR3 protein: CASRETGGAGAQPQHF; CDR3 DNA: TGTGCCAGCAGGGAGACAGGGGGCGCTGGGGCTCAGCCCCAGCATTTT
clone size: .; D gene: .; V gene: TRBV28; J gene: TRBJ2-7; CDR3 protein: CASSRQYHEQYF; CDR3 DNA: TGTGCCAGCAGCAGACAGTACCACGAGCAGTACTTC
clone size: .; D gene: .; V gene: TRBV5-1; J gene: TRBJ2-3; CDR3 protein: CASSLGDSPVDTQYF; CDR3 DNA: TGCGCCAGCAGCCTGGGGGACTCTCCCGTAGATACGCAGTATTTT
clone size: .; D gene: TRBD2; V gene: TRBV6-6; J gene: TRBJ2-1; CDR3 protein: CASSSGGPRNEQFF; CDR3 DNA: TGTGCCAGCAGTTCGGGAGGGCCGAGGAATGAGCAGTTCTTC
clone size: .; D gene: .; V gene: TRBV6-6; J gene: TRBJ1-2; CDR3 protein: CATTGGGDYRYTF; CDR3 DNA: TGTGCCACCACCGGGGGGGGCGACTATCGCTACACCTTC
clone size: .; D gene: .; V gene: TRBV28; J gene: TRBJ2-7; CDR3 protein: CASSSSGGVSYEQYF; CDR3 DNA: TGTGCCAGCAGTTCCTCAGGCGGGGTCTCCTACGAGCAGTACTTC
clone size: .; D gene: .; V gene: TRBV6-1; J gene: TRBJ2-7; CDR3 protein: CASSQGFYEQYF; CDR3 DNA: TGTGCCAGCAGTCAGGGATTTTACGAGCAGTACTTC
clone size: .; D gene: .; V gene: TRBV19; J gene: TRBJ2-7; CDR3 protein: CASSIERDTTYEQYF; CDR3 DNA: TGTGCCAGTAGTATAGAACGGGATACAACGTACGAGCAGTACTTC
clone size: .; D gene: .; V gene: TRBV21-1; J gene: TRBJ2-5; CDR3 protein: CASSKARTPQETQYF; CDR3 DNA: TGTGCCAGCAGCAAAGCGCGAACTCCTCAAGAGACCCAGTACTTC
clone size: .; D gene: .; V gene: TRBV11-2; J gene: TRBJ2-7; CDR3 protein: CASSSGPAQYF; CDR3 DNA: TGTGCCAGCAGCTCGGGCCCTGCCCAGTACTTC
clone size: .; D gene: TRBD2; V gene: TRBV6-1; J gene: TRBJ2-7; CDR3 protein: CASLKGASGTYEQYF; CDR3 DNA: TGTGCCAGCCTTAAGGGGGCTAGCGGGACATACGAGCAGTACTTC
clone size: .; D gene: TRBD2; V gene: TRBV5-1; J gene: TRBJ2-1; CDR3 protein: CASSSWGGSGNEQFF; CDR3 DNA: TGCGCCAGCAGCTCTTGGGGCGGGAGTGGCAATGAGCAGTTCTTC
clone size: once; D gene: .; V gene: TRBV6-1; J gene: TRBJ1-2; CDR3 protein: CASSETVNYGYTF; CDR3 DNA: TGTGCCAGCAGTGAGACAGTAAACTATGGCTACACCTTC